This paragraph reports one TCR beta chain. Its antigen is still unknown. J lost 5 bases, V lost 4 bases, and 8 bases had no gene match. Per the germline V gene, CDR1 is MNHEY and CDR2 is SMNVEV (reference sequence). The CDR3 consists of 15 residues. Genomic DNA per cell subset filled all wells of several immunoSEQ plates. Repertoires were generated with immunoSEQ multiplex PCR, while TCRdb's copy carries only in-frame clones and drops some. The table shows roughly 500,000 clones, with roughly 77% occurring only once. This entry belongs to a study of shared clonotypes between healthy human individuals. Participating donors were healthy, HIV-negative adults free of recent acute infections or vaccinations. Roughly 92 million PBMCs were counted before genomic DNA extraction. Findings and caveats of the study: Only blood samples were collected, and tissue repertoires likely differ.

The source is a middle-aged woman in good health. Some clones in this sample may be carry-over from other donors' samples. Sequencing was carried out using PBMCs. V and J are TRBV27 and TRBJ2-5; TRBD1 matches at 9 bases. The CDR3 bases are TGTGCCAGCAGTTCCCCGGGACAGGGTAGGGAGACCCAGTACTTC. This gives the protein CASSSPGQGRETQYF.